This TCR beta chain was captured by sequencing in a study of beta chain features in type 1 diabetes (dated by TCRdb to about 2018). Regarding the complete study: Patients and healthy donors did not differ in mean age, gender distribution, total cell number or subset yield. Whereas all 30 or so donors provided naive and central memory subsets, regulatory and stem cell-like memory subsets were isolated from just 8 patients and roughly eight healthy donors. In the study, TCRB repertoires of sorted circulating CD4+ T cell subsets from recently diagnosed type 1 diabetes patients were compared with those of matched healthy donors. A total of some 100,000,000 sorted cells were examined across all samples, and a strong correlation was observed between cell number per subset and RNA yield.

Of note for this clone: The antigen it recognizes is unknown. Nothing much larger sits one base from this clone, and base qualities are not available.

The CDR3 measures 14 amino acids from cysteine to phenylalanine. Here the CDR3 DNA is all that survives: 42 bases in frame from base 1. According to the germline V gene (reference sequence), CDR1 reads MNHEY and CDR2 reads SMNVEV. Between the V and J ends, shortened by 2 bases and 5 bases respectively, the junction contains 10 bases. Each donor gave one peripheral blood draw, roughly 120 mL on average, collected into heparinised tubes. Naive, central memory, regulatory and stem cell-like memory CD4+ T cells were sorted on a BD FACSAria II using a panel including CD45RO, CCR7, CD25, CD127, CD95 and CD27. Purity was above 98% for every sorted population. PBMCs were isolated immediately by Lymphoprep density gradient centrifugation and stained directly without culture. To minimize batch effects, samples were stained and sorted in pairs, one healthy donor with one patient per experiment. Study-wide conclusions, independent of this receptor: HLA sub-analyses involved small numbers of individuals, so any influence of HLA type on TCRB rearrangement remained unresolved. Type 1 diabetes patients showed a moderate but significant shortening of TCRB CDR3 length in all four CD4+ subsets. Sequencing cDNA rather than genomic DNA could over-represent highly expressing activated cells, although activation and CD3 levels did not differ between groups. Shorter templates might have been favored by PCR, but patient and control samples were amplified and corrected together, so both groups would have been affected equally by any skew. Naive, central memory and regulatory TCRB repertoires appeared to be more similar among patients than among healthy donors. Patients with type 1 diabetes made fewer insertions and deleted more nucleotides at VDJ recombination sites, implying thymic rearrangement abnormalities.

The High Capacity cDNA Reverse Transcription Kit was used to reverse transcribe all of the isolated RNA, meaning that expressed TCRB transcripts were what got sequenced. Deep immunoSEQ sequencing was performed on naive, central memory and regulatory T cell samples, with an average of roughly 3.3 million total reads per sample. Sorted cells were lysed in RLT buffer and RNA was extracted with DNase-treated RNeasy Micro or Mini kits, depending on cell number. To prevent cross-contamination, every cell subset was processed on its own, while patient and healthy donor samples were processed together. The immunoSEQ multiplex PCR was used to amplify TCRB sequences from cDNA, yielding 87-bp fragments that span the CDR3 region. Amplicons were sequenced on the Illumina HiSeq platform. The source study handled its data this way. Synthetic template baselines were used to correct PCR bias computationally, reads within Hamming distance 2 were collapsed, and singletons that could not be merged were discarded. By aligning reads against IMGT, V, D and J genes, CDR3 length, and insertions or deletions at six rearrangement sites were assigned. Clonotype counts were normalized to sorted cell number within each subset before computing true diversity and Gini coefficients with the tcR R package. The overlap coefficient, calculated on TCRB nucleotide sequences, was used to quantify repertoire sharing. TCRdb obtained this table from immuneACCESS and retained in-frame rearrangements with V and J assigned. These tables miss some clones; where compared with another copy, unresolved V genes account for less than half of the shortfall, and the remainder is unexplained. V and J calls and clone size are those listed in that table; D and trimming were worked out from the DNA. For this sample the table gives some 150,000 clones, of which about 7% were detected only once. The top ten clonotypes cover under 1.5% of the sample.

The sample consisted of central memory CD4+ T cells from blood. The chain was built from TRBV27 and TRBJ2-1, with a tentative D gene TRBD2 over 6 matching bases. The TCR originated in a woman in her twenties or thirties in good health. CDR3 region: CASSLLGLNNEQFF. The nucleotide sequence is given as TGTGCCAGCAGTTTACTGGGACTTAACAATGAGCAGTTCTTC.